This is a list of T cell receptor beta chains from one sample in a study of T-cell memory formation after mild COVID-19. TCRdb independently ran MiXCR on the 5' RACE reads; one entry per CDR3 protein. The repertoire has approximately 260,000 distinct CDR3 sequences, about a sixth of them found once; the top ten carry 22%. The sequenced material came from PBMCs or a T cell subset sorted from them (not recorded which). These receptors were obtained from a man aged 18 to 29 who had mild COVID-19 (a few samples of this study predate the infection). Cell type and time point are not known. The CDR3 runs from the conserved cysteine through the conserved F or W. D genes are given only for firm matches. Where a row states a size, it is once, few, many or the class of an expanded clone; other rows omit it.

v_gene: TRBV5-1
abundance: many
d_gene: -
j_gene: TRBJ1-1
CDR3nt: TGCGCCAGCAGCTTATACGGTTCGAACACTGAAGCTTTCTTT
CDR3aa: CASSLYGSNTEAFF

v_gene: TRBV10-3
abundance: -
d_gene: -
j_gene: TRBJ1-4
CDR3nt: TGTGCCATCAGTGACATCGGGGGGGAAAAACTGTTTTTT
CDR3aa: CAISDIGGEKLFF

v_gene: TRBV5-1
abundance: many
d_gene: -
j_gene: TRBJ1-2
CDR3nt: TGCGCCAGCAGCTTGGGGACAGCCAACTATGGCTACACCTTC
CDR3aa: CASSLGTANYGYTF

v_gene: TRBV18
abundance: few
d_gene: -
j_gene: TRBJ1-1
CDR3nt: TGTGCCAGCTGCGGAGTAGGGGGGACCAAGGGGACTGAAGCTTTCTTT
CDR3aa: CASCGVGGTKGTEAFF

v_gene: TRBV7-3
abundance: few
d_gene: TRBD1
j_gene: TRBJ1-2
CDR3nt: TGTGCCAGCAGCTACGGGACAGGGGATCTTGGCTACACCTTC
CDR3aa: CASSYGTGDLGYTF

v_gene: TRBV4-1
abundance: -
d_gene: TRBD1
j_gene: TRBJ1-5
CDR3nt: TGCGCCAGCAGCCAAGATGCCTGGGACAGGGGGCATCAGCCCCAGCATTTT
CDR3aa: CASSQDAWDRGHQPQHF

v_gene: TRBV6-1
abundance: -
d_gene: -
j_gene: TRBJ1-1
CDR3nt: TGTGCCAGTCAGACAGCCCCATTGAACACTGAAGCTTTCTTT
CDR3aa: CASQTAPLNTEAFF

v_gene: TRBV12-3/TRBV12-4
abundance: -
d_gene: TRBD1
j_gene: TRBJ2-6
CDR3nt: TGTGCCAGCCCGGGACAGGGGGCTGGGGCCAACGTCCTGACTTTC
CDR3aa: CASPGQGAGANVLTF

v_gene: TRBV7-9
abundance: few
d_gene: TRBD2
j_gene: TRBJ2-1
CDR3nt: TGTGCCAGCAGTCATAGCGGGGGGGGTGGAAATGAGCAGTTCTTC
CDR3aa: CASSHSGGGGNEQFF

v_gene: TRBV3-1
abundance: -
d_gene: -
j_gene: TRBJ2-7
CDR3nt: TGTGCCAGCAGCCCGGATCCGGGACAAGCCGAGCAGTACTTC
CDR3aa: CASSPDPGQAEQYF

v_gene: TRBV7-2
abundance: -
d_gene: -
j_gene: TRBJ1-4
CDR3nt: TGTGCCAGCAGCCCCCAGGCGCGGGGTGCTGAAAAACTGTTTTTT
CDR3aa: CASSPQARGAEKLFF

v_gene: TRBV6-2/TRBV6-3
abundance: few
d_gene: TRBD1
j_gene: TRBJ2-5
CDR3nt: TGTGCCAGCAGTAACCGGGACAGAAAAGAGACCCAGTACTTC
CDR3aa: CASSNRDRKETQYF

v_gene: TRBV7-2
abundance: few
d_gene: TRBD2
j_gene: TRBJ2-5
CDR3nt: TGTGCCAGCAGCTTGTGGGCTAGCGGGGAGACCCAGTACTTC
CDR3aa: CASSLWASGETQYF

v_gene: TRBV10-3
abundance: -
d_gene: -
j_gene: TRBJ1-4
CDR3nt: TGTGCCATCAGTGAGTCGAGTGGAACTAATGAAAAACTGTTTTTT
CDR3aa: CAISESSGTNEKLFF

v_gene: TRBV7-6
abundance: few
d_gene: -
j_gene: TRBJ1-3
CDR3nt: TGTGCCAGCAGCCCTATGTTGGGGGAACCCTCTGGAAACACCATATATTTT
CDR3aa: CASSPMLGEPSGNTIYF

v_gene: TRBV4-1
abundance: -
d_gene: TRBD1
j_gene: TRBJ1-4
CDR3nt: TGCGCCAGCAGCCGAGGACAGGGGGTAATCGGTAATGAAAAACTGTTTTTT
CDR3aa: CASSRGQGVIGNEKLFF

v_gene: TRBV7-2
abundance: few
d_gene: -
j_gene: TRBJ2-7
CDR3nt: TGTGCCAGCAGCTCCCAGGAGACCCTCTCCTACGAGCAGTACTTC
CDR3aa: CASSSQETLSYEQYF

v_gene: TRBV23-1
abundance: -
d_gene: -
j_gene: TRBJ2-2
CDR3nt: TGCGCCAGCAGTCAATCGGGCAAAACGAACACCGGGGAGCTGTTTTTT
CDR3aa: CASSQSGKTNTGELFF

v_gene: TRBV5-1
abundance: many
d_gene: -
j_gene: TRBJ1-1
CDR3nt: TGCGCCAGCAGCTTATCTCCGTTGGGGAACACTGAAGCTTTCTTT
CDR3aa: CASSLSPLGNTEAFF

v_gene: TRBV11-2
abundance: few
d_gene: -
j_gene: TRBJ2-5
CDR3nt: TGTGCCAGCAGCAGATACCGGGCCCCGGGAGAGACCCAGTACTTC
CDR3aa: CASSRYRAPGETQYF

v_gene: TRBV24-1
abundance: -
d_gene: -
j_gene: TRBJ1-3
CDR3nt: TGTGCCACCAGTGGTTCGGAGGCATCGGGTGACACCATATATTTT
CDR3aa: CATSGSEASGDTIYF

v_gene: TRBV6-1
abundance: few
d_gene: -
j_gene: TRBJ2-1
CDR3nt: TGTGCCAGCAGTGAACTGGCAGCCTACAATGAGCAGTTCTTC
CDR3aa: CASSELAAYNEQFF

v_gene: TRBV20-1
abundance: -
d_gene: TRBD1
j_gene: TRBJ1-1
CDR3nt: TGCAGTGCTAGGGAGTGGACAGGGAACACTGAAGCTTTCTTT
CDR3aa: CSAREWTGNTEAFF

v_gene: TRBV19
abundance: many
d_gene: -
j_gene: TRBJ1-2
CDR3nt: TGTGCCAGTAGAATGTTCCAGGGAGCTAACTATGGCTACACCTTC
CDR3aa: CASRMFQGANYGYTF

v_gene: TRBV29-1
abundance: -
d_gene: -
j_gene: TRBJ2-5
CDR3nt: TGCAGCGTTGAGGAGACAGACCAAGAGACCCAGTACTTC
CDR3aa: CSVEETDQETQYF

v_gene: TRBV9
abundance: few
d_gene: TRBD2
j_gene: TRBJ2-1
CDR3nt: TGTGCCAGCAGCGTAGAATCGACTAGCGGGGCGCCCTACAATGAGCAGTTCTTC
CDR3aa: CASSVESTSGAPYNEQFF

v_gene: TRBV5-1
abundance: -
d_gene: TRBD1
j_gene: TRBJ2-6
CDR3nt: TGCGCCAGCAGCTTGGGGGCAGGGGGCACTGGGGCCAACGTCCTGACTTTC
CDR3aa: CASSLGAGGTGANVLTF

v_gene: TRBV4-1
abundance: -
d_gene: -
j_gene: TRBJ1-4
CDR3nt: TGCGCCAGCAGCCAGCAGGAGGGACATAATGAAAAACTGTTTTTT
CDR3aa: CASSQQEGHNEKLFF

v_gene: TRBV3-1
abundance: few
d_gene: TRBD2
j_gene: TRBJ2-2
CDR3nt: TGTGCCAGCAGCCAAGAAGGGGCTAGCGGGGGCGCCGGGGAGCTGTTTTTT
CDR3aa: CASSQEGASGGAGELFF